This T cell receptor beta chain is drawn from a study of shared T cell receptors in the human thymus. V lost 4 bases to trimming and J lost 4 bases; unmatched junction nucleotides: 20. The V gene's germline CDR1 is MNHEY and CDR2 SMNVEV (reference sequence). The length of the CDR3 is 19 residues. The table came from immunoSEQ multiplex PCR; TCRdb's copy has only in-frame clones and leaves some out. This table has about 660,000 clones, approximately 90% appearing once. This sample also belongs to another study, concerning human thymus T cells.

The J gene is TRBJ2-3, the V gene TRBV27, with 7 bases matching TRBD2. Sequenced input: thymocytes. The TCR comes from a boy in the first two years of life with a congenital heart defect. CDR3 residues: CASSSWGDPWAGDSDTQYF. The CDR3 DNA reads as TGTGCCAGCAGTTCTTGGGGGGACCCCTGGGCGGGAGACTCAGATACGCAGTATTTT.